One sample yielded the 15 T cell receptor beta chains listed below, sequenced in a study of neurological immune-mediated disorders. Sample time point: longitudinal time-point 2. TCRdb analysed the 5' RACE reads with MiXCR anew, one entry per CDR3 protein. There are 70,000 to 90,000 distinct CDR3 sequences in the sample; approximately 6% occur only once, and over 6.5% lies in the top ten. The material sequenced was PBMCs. The receptors shown here come from an older woman with multiple sclerosis.

The gene calls are TRBV6-1 and TRBJ1-3; D possibly corresponds to TRBD1 (5 bases). The CDR3 length is 15 residues. Trimming left V 2 bases short and J 0 bases short, with 8 bases between. The germline V gene encodes CDR1 MNHNS and CDR2 SASEGT. CDR3 loop: CASSEQGISGNTIYF. The CDR3 DNA reads as TGTGCCAGCAGTGAACAGGGCATCTCTGGAAACACCATATATTTT.

This clonotype came up many times. The CDR3 DNA reads as TGTGCCTGGAGGGCCGACCGGGACCCGCAGTTCTTC. Translating it yields CAWRADRDPQFF. This chain uses TRBV30 with TRBJ2-1; the D call may be TRBD1 or TRBD2 (5 bases each). Trimming removed 3 bases from V and 12 bases from J, with 15 bases in between. The CDR3 extends over 12 amino acids. From germline, CDR1 is GTSNPN and CDR2 SVGIG (reference sequence).

This clonotype was counted ten times or more. This chain joins TRBV7-8 and TRBJ1-5, with 8 bases identical to TRBD1. The ends lost 4 bases at V and 4 bases at J; junction bases unmatched: 6. CDR3 length: 15 amino acids. Germline V gene data show CDR1 as SGHVS and CDR2 as FQNEAQ. Here the CDR3 DNA reads TGTGCCAGCAGCTCATCAGGGGGCGTGAATCAGCCCCAGCATTTT. Translated, it gives CASSSSGGVNQPQHF. The full variable domain, completed using reference TRBV7-8 and TRBJ1-5, is GAGVSQSPRYKVAKRGQDVALRCDPISGHVSLFWYQQALGQGPEFLTYFQNEAQLDKSGLPSDRFFAERPEGSVSTLKIQRTQQEDSAVYLCASSSSGGVNQPQHFGDGTRLSIL.

This clonotype has at least ten counts. The rearrangement links TRBV7-8 to TRBJ2-7, with D tentatively TRBD1 (5 bases). This CDR3 has 13 residues. Trimming took off 5 bases at V and 0 bases at J, with 8 bases between the two ends. Germline CDR1 reads SGHVS; CDR2 reads FQNEAQ. CDR3 DNA sequence: TGTGCCAGCAGCACGACAGTCTCCTACGAGCAGTACTTC. This codes for CASSTTVSYEQYF.

This clonotype was seen at least ten times. This rearrangement joins TRBV11-2 to TRBJ2-3, with D unresolved. The CDR3 length is 14 residues. Germline assignment: CDR1 SGHAT and CDR2 FQNNGV. The V end lost 2 bases, the J end lost 3 bases, and 9 bases lay between the germline ends. As DNA, the CDR3 is TGTGCCAGCAGCTTATTCTGGGGAACAGATACGCAGTATTTT. This translates into CASSLFWGTDTQYF.

This clonotype showed up many times. CDR3 sequence: CASNLGTEAFF. CDR3 bases: TGCGCCAGCAACCTAGGGACTGAAGCTTTCTTT. The chain recombines TRBV10-2 with TRBJ1-1, with D unclear. Trimming stripped 7 bases from V and 5 bases from J, with 8 bases between. The CDR3 covers 11 residues. Germline CDR1 reads WSHSY; CDR2 reads SAAADI.

The sample holds many counts of this clonotype. V usage is TRBV5-1 and J usage is TRBJ1-4; D is ambiguous. This CDR3 spans 14 amino acids. The germline gives CDR1 SGHRS, CDR2 YFSETQ. V dropped 4 bases and J dropped 6 bases, with 13 bases sitting between them. For the CDR3, the DNA is TGCGCCAGCAGCCTGCACCTGTGGGATGAAAAACTGTTTTTT. Translated: CASSLHLWDEKLFF.

This clonotype was seen at least ten times. The chain uses TRBV20-1 and TRBJ1-5, with no clear D. CDR1 and CDR2 (germline): DFQATT, SNEGSKA (reference sequence). V lost 2 bases, J lost 7 bases, and 12 bases lay in between. The length of the CDR3 is 13 residues. The CDR3 sequence: CSARNSLDQPQHF. DNA for the CDR3: TGCAGTGCTAGAAACAGTTTGGACCAGCCCCAGCATTTT.

The V call is TRBV5-1, the J call TRBJ2-1; D not resolved. Germline V gives CDR1 SGHRS, CDR2 YFSETQ. CDR3 length equals 12 residues. With 3 bases removed from V and 4 bases from J, the gap between germline ends came to 5 bases. In DNA, the CDR3 is TGCGCCAGCAGCTCCTTTTACAATGAGCAGTTCTTC. Translation: CASSSFYNEQFF.

Only a few counts were recorded for this clonotype. This chain joins TRBV5-1 and TRBJ2-1; D unresolved. Trimming cost V 0 bases and J 3 bases, with 7 bases left between them. The CDR3 extends over 14 amino acids. CDR1 SGHRS and CDR2 YFSETQ come from the germline V gene. CDR3 sequence: CASSLDGDYNEQFF. CDR3 in DNA: TGCGCCAGCAGCTTGGATGGGGACTACAATGAGCAGTTCTTC.

This clonotype was counted at least ten times. The J gene is TRBJ2-1, the V gene TRBV15; 14 bases match TRBD2. The CDR3 extends over 15 amino acids. J gave up 7 bases and V 3 bases, and 2 bases lay outside the gene matches. Germline-derived CDR1 and CDR2 are LNHNV and YYDKDF (reference sequence). The CDR3 sequence: CATSSGLAGGNEQFF. In nucleotides, the CDR3 is TGTGCCACCAGCAGTGGACTAGCGGGGGGTAATGAGCAGTTCTTC.

The chain joins TRBV5-1 to TRBJ1-1; a possible D gene is TRBD1 (5 bases). Germline V gene data show CDR1 as SGHRS and CDR2 as YFSETQ. This CDR3 contains 13 residues. Trimming took off 0 bases at V and 8 bases at J, with 11 bases between the two ends. Written as DNA, the CDR3 is TGCGCCAGCAGCTTGGCAAGGGGTAACGAAGCTTTCTTT. Translation: CASSLARGNEAFF.

This clonotype was detected ten times or more. The CDR3 region has the DNA TGCAGCGAACGACTAGCGGGGGGCACAGATACGCAGTATTTT. Amino acid sequence: CSERLAGGTDTQYF. The chain links TRBV29-1 to TRBJ2-3; 12 nucleotides match TRBD2. The trim removed 7 bases at V and 1 base at J, leaving 3 bases unmatched. This CDR3 region has 14 residues. CDR1 SQVTM and CDR2 ANQGSEA come from the germline V gene.

This clonotype was seen ten or more times. The chain employs TRBV5-5 and TRBJ2-7, with 7 bases fitting TRBD1. Germline V gene lookup returns CDR1 SGHKS and CDR2 YYEKEE (reference sequence). The CDR3 totals 13 residues. The V gene end was trimmed by 5 bases and the J gene end by 6 bases; junction bases not matched to a gene: 8. This CDR3 is CASSMPTGFEQYF. CDR3 coding DNA: TGTGCCAGCAGTATGCCGACAGGGTTCGAGCAGTACTTC. Supplemented by reference TRBV5-5 and TRBJ2-7, the full variable domain reads DAGVTQSPTHLIKTRGQQVTLRCSPISGHKSVSWYQQVLGQGPQFIFQYYEKEERGRGNFPDRFSARQFPNYSSELNVNALLLGDSALYLCASSMPTGFEQYFGPGTRLTVT.

Ten or more counts support this clonotype. The genes are TRBV6-1 and TRBJ2-3; 7 bases fit TRBD2. V lost 1 base to trimming and J lost 2 bases; unmatched junction nucleotides: 3. The CDR3 covers 15 residues. The germline V gene has CDR1 MNHNS and CDR2 SASEGT. The CDR3 nucleotides are TGTGCCAGCAGTGAAGGAGCGGGGTTCACAGATACGCAGTATTTT. Its translation: CASSEGAGFTDTQYF.